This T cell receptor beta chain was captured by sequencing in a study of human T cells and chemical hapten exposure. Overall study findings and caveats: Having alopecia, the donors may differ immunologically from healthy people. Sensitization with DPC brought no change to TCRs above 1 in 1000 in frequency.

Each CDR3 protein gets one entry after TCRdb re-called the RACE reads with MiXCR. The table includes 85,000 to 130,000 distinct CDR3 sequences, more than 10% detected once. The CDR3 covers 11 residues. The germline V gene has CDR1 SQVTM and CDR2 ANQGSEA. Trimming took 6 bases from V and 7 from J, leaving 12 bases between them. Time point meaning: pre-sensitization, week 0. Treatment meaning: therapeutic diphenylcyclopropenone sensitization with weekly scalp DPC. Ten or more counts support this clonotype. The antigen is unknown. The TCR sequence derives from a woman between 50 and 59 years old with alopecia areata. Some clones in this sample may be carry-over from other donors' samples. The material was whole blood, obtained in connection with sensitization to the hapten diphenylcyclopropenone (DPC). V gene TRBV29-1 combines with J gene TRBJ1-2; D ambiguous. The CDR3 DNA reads TGCAGCGTCCCGGGCCCAGGTGGCTACACCTTC. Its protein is CSVPGPGGYTF.